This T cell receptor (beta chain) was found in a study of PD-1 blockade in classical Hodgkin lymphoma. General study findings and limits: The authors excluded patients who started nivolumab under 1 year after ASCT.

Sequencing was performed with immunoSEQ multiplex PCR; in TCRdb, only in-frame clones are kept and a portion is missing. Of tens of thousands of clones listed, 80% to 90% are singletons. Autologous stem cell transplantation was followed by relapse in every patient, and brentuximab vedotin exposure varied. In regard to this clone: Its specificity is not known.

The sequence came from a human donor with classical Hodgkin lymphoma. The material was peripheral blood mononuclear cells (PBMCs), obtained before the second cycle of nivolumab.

CDR3 in amino acids: CASSLGWTGSSTDTQYF. CDR3 nucleotides: TGCGCCAGCAGCCTGGGGTGGACAGGATCTAGCACAGATACGCAGTATTTT. This chain uses TRBV5-1 with TRBJ2-3; 7 bases agree with TRBD1. CDR3 size: 17 residues. The trim removed 4 bases at V and 0 bases at J, leaving 11 bases unmatched. Germline-derived CDR1 and CDR2 are SGHRS and YFSETQ.